The 29 T cell receptor beta chains in this list originate from one sample, sequenced in a study of shared clonotypes between healthy human individuals. Using immunoSEQ multiplex PCR, the repertoire was profiled, and TCRdb retains in-frame clones only, with some absent. Among around 510,000 clones listed, about 96% were seen once. Sequenced input: naive CD4+ T cells sorted from blood. The subset was: CD45RA+ positively selected. The source is a woman aged 25 to 39 in good health.

The V gene is TRBV6-5, the J gene TRBJ2-2; weak D call: TRBD2 (5 bases). This CDR3 has 15 residues. Germline CDR1 MNHEY, CDR2 SVGAGI. V dropped 6 bases and J dropped 0 bases, with 11 bases sitting between them. The CDR3 is CASSRSVANTGELFF. CDR3 nucleotides: TGTGCCAGCAGCCGTAGCGTAGCGAACACCGGGGAGCTGTTTTTT.

This clone has a single count. The chain employs TRBV11-2 and TRBJ2-1, with 7 bases fitting TRBD2. J lost 4 bases, V lost 5 bases, and 11 bases had no gene match. The CDR3 is 16 residues long. The germline V gene encodes CDR1 SGHAT and CDR2 FQNNGV. CDR3 DNA: TGTGCCAGCAGCCCTGGGCCCCCTAGCGGTTACAATGAGCAGTTCTTC. Protein: CASSPGPPSGYNEQFF.

The chain has TRBV7-8 and TRBJ2-6, with 9 bases aligning to TRBD1. The germline CDR1 and CDR2 sequences are SGHVS and FQNEAQ. The length of the CDR3 is 19 residues. J was trimmed by 2 bases and V by 6 bases; bases with no gene match: 14. CDR3: CASSWTGTGSPPGANVLTF. Here the CDR3 DNA reads TGTGCCAGCAGTTGGACCGGGACAGGGAGCCCCCCTGGGGCCAACGTCCTGACTTTC.

The chain uses TRBV28 and TRBJ1-2, with 8 bases identical to TRBD1. Germline V CDR1 and CDR2: MDHEN, SYDVKM. V lost 6 bases to trimming and J lost 7 bases; unmatched junction nucleotides: 10. This CDR3 contains 14 residues. CDR3 bases: TGTGCCAGCAGAGCTTGGACAGGGTCGGGTGGCTACACCTTC. It yields the protein CASRAWTGSGGYTF.

This rearrangement joins TRBV18 to TRBJ2-7; 9 bases line up with TRBD2. From germline, CDR1 is KGHSH and CDR2 LQKENI. This CDR3 comprises 15 residues. The V segment lost 6 bases and the J segment 5 bases; nucleotides outside the gene matches: 11. CDR3 DNA sequence: TGTGCCAGCTCCCCCCAAACAGCGGGAGGCGACGAGCAGTACTTC. It is translated as CASSPQTAGGDEQYF.

J is TRBJ2-1 and V is TRBV9, with 14 nucleotides matching TRBD2. In germline, CDR1 is SGDLS, CDR2 YYNGEE. Germline trimming cut 6 bases from V and 2 bases from J; bases unmatched to any gene: 13. The CDR3 spans 19 residues. CDR3 sequence reads: CASTRPRTSGRWAYNEQFF. CDR3 nucleotides: TGTGCCAGCACCAGACCCAGGACTAGCGGGAGGTGGGCCTACAATGAGCAGTTCTTC.

The rearrangement joins TRBV27 to TRBJ2-5; 10 bases are shared with TRBD2. TRBJ2-7 matches the DNA end more closely, so the J call is doubtful. The CDR3 length is 15 residues. CDR1 and CDR2 (germline): MNHEY, SMNVEV (reference sequence). CDR3 loop: CASSPRTSGSYEQYF. DNA for the CDR3: TGTGCCAGCAGTCCTAGGACTAGCGGCAGCTACGAGCAGTACTTC.

In this sample, this clone turned up a few times. This chain uses TRBV20-1 with TRBJ1-1; D is undetermined. The CDR3 totals 10 residues. Germline V lookup: CDR1 DFQATT, CDR2 SNEGSKA (reference sequence). V lost 5 bases and J lost 1, with 2 bases in between. CDR3 nucleotides: TGCAGTGCTGGGAACACTGAAGCTTTCTTT. This sequence encodes CSAGNTEAFF.

Turning to this clone: Other DNA sequences of this sample code for an identical CDR3. The chain recombines TRBV11-3 with TRBJ2-1; TRBD2 matches at 8 bases. This CDR3 is built from 15 residues. The junction had 5 bases not matched to a gene; V was cut back by 3 bases and J by 4 bases. Germline lookup yields CDR1 SGHNT and CDR2 YENEEA. The CDR3 bases are TGTGCCAGCAGCTTTGGTCTAGCGGGTTACAATGAGCAGTTCTTC. This codes for CASSFGLAGYNEQFF. The full variable domain, with the rest looked up from reference TRBV11-3 and TRBJ2-1, is EAGVVQSPRYKIIEKKQPVAFWCNPISGHNTLYWYLQNLGQGPELLIRYENEEAVDDSQLPKDRFSAERLKGVDSTLKIQPAELGDSAVYLCASSFGLAGYNEQFFGPGTRLTVL.

This rearrangement joins TRBV18 to TRBJ2-7, with 13 bases matching TRBD2. This CDR3 is 15 amino acids long. Germline V lookup: CDR1 KGHSH, CDR2 LQKENI. The trim removed 3 bases at V and 5 bases at J, leaving 4 bases unmatched. The CDR3 protein is CASSPGLAGVDEQYF. DNA for the CDR3: TGTGCCAGCTCACCCGGACTAGCGGGAGTGGACGAGCAGTACTTC.

The chain carries TRBV7-6 and TRBJ2-7; D ambiguous. Deletions cut 5 bases from V and 7 bases from J, with 9 bases between. Per the germline V gene, CDR1 is SGHVS and CDR2 is FNYEAQ. The CDR3 covers 11 residues. CDR3 loop: CASSHDQEQYF. CDR3 in DNA: TGTGCCAGCAGCCATGACCAGGAGCAGTACTTC. The full variable domain, completed using reference TRBV7-6 and TRBJ2-7, is GAGVSQSPRYKVTKRGQDVALRCDPISGHVSLYWYRQALGQGPEFLTYFNYEAQQDKSGLPNDRFSAERPEGSISTLTIQRTEQRDSAMYRCASSHDQEQYFGPGTRLTVT.

The chain links TRBV7-9 to TRBJ1-5, with 8 bases that match TRBD1. V lost 1 base, J lost 2 bases, and 4 bases stayed unmatched. This CDR3 has 16 amino acids. Germline V gene sequence: CDR1 SEHNR, CDR2 FQNEAQ (reference sequence). The CDR3 coding sequence is TGTGCCAGCAGCTTAGGTTTGGACAGGGGCAATCAGCCCCAGCATTTT. Its translation: CASSLGLDRGNQPQHF.

This rearrangement joins TRBV10-3 to TRBJ2-1, with D unclear. Germline CDR1 ENHRY, CDR2 SYGVKD. This CDR3 spans 14 amino acids. V lost 7 bases to trimming and J lost 0 bases, with 10 bases between them. The chain's CDR3 is CAIKRLSSYNEQFF. Here the CDR3 DNA reads TGTGCCATCAAACGATTAAGCTCCTACAATGAGCAGTTCTTC.

The chain recombines TRBV11-2 with TRBJ1-3; D is undetermined. There are 14 residues in the CDR3. Trimming took 3 bases from V and 9 from J, leaving 15 bases between them. From germline, CDR1 is SGHAT and CDR2 FQNNGV. The CDR3 protein is CASSFDRTGGTIYF. CDR3 bases: TGTGCCAGCAGCTTCGACCGGACGGGCGGCACCATATATTTT. Looking up the rest from reference TRBV11-2 and TRBJ1-3 gives the full variable domain: EAGVAQSPRYKIIEKRQSVAFWCNPISGHATLYWYQQILGQGPKLLIQFQNNGVVDDSQLPKDRFSAERLKGVDSTLKIQPAKLEDSAVYLCASSFDRTGGTIYFGEGSWLTVV.

The V call is TRBV27, the J call TRBJ1-5; D is uncertain. The CDR3 is 14 residues long. Germline V gives CDR1 MNHEY, CDR2 SMNVEV (reference sequence). V gave up 2 bases and J gave up 0 bases, with 5 bases separating them. CDR3 in amino acids: CASSLVSSNQPQHF. The CDR3 DNA sequence: TGTGCCAGCAGTTTAGTTAGTAGCAATCAGCCCCAGCATTTT.

The genes are TRBV5-1 and TRBJ1-1; D remains unclear. This CDR3 has 13 amino acids. With 3 bases removed from V and 2 bases from J, the gap between germline ends came to 8 bases. Germline CDR1 is SGHRS and CDR2 is YFSETQ. In DNA form, the CDR3 reads TGCGCCAGCAGCTCGTCGCCCAACACTGAAGCTTTCTTT. As protein: CASSSSPNTEAFF.

V is TRBV15 and J is TRBJ1-4; D unclear. This CDR3 is built from 14 residues. V was clipped by 1 base and J by 6 bases, with 9 bases between them. Germline CDR1 reads LNHNV; CDR2 reads YYDKDF (reference sequence). CDR3 loop: CATSRVSVYEKLFF. The DNA for the CDR3 is TGTGCCACCAGCAGAGTGTCGGTTTATGAAAAACTGTTTTTT.

The gene calls are TRBV6-6 and TRBJ2-5; a weak D match, TRBD1 (5 bases). This CDR3 region has 11 residues. V shed 6 bases and J shed 11 bases, with 13 bases lying between them. The germline V gene has CDR1 MNHNY and CDR2 SVGAGI (reference sequence). The CDR3 region has the DNA TGTGCCAGCAGGTCGACAGAGCTTCAGTACTTC. It codes for CASRSTELQYF.

V usage is TRBV30 and J usage is TRBJ2-5, with D possibly TRBD1 on 5 matching bases. The V gene lost 4 bases and the J gene lost 6 bases, with 21 bases spanning the gap. The CDR3 is made up of 15 amino acids. In germline, CDR1 is GTSNPN, CDR2 SVGIG (reference sequence). The CDR3, as DNA: TGTGCCTGGAACCTGGCAGGGTGGCCTAAAAAGACCCAGTACTTC. It encodes CAWNLAGWPKKTQYF.

This sequence joins TRBV27 and TRBJ2-7; TRBD2 matches at 12 bases. With V trimmed by 6 bases and J by 2 bases, 2 bases remained unmatched. The CDR3 sequence is 14 residues long. Germline V gives CDR1 MNHEY, CDR2 SMNVEV (reference sequence). The CDR3 sequence: CASRGLAGTYEQYF. For the CDR3, the DNA is TGTGCCAGCAGGGGACTAGCGGGCACCTACGAGCAGTACTTC.

The CDR3: CASSLGGSFTDTQYF. CDR3 DNA: TGTGCCAGCAGCTTAGGCGGGAGCTTCACAGATACGCAGTATTTT. The V call is TRBV11-2, the J call TRBJ2-3; TRBD2 matches 7 bases. Unmatched junction bases numbered 3, after V lost 1 base and J lost 2 bases. This CDR3 is built from 15 residues. CDR1 SGHAT and CDR2 FQNNGV come from the germline V gene.

The chain uses TRBV6-1 and TRBJ2-7, with TRBD1 matching 9 bases. The CDR3 contains 13 residues. V trimming: 9 bases; J trimming: 4 bases; junction bases outside the gene matches: 7. From germline, CDR1 is MNHNS and CDR2 SASEGT. CDR3 region: CASKGTGFYEQYF. Here the CDR3 DNA reads TGTGCCAGTAAAGGGACAGGGTTTTACGAGCAGTACTTC.

J is TRBJ2-7 and V is TRBV28; possible D gene TRBD1, 7 bases. Germline loops: CDR1 MDHEN, CDR2 SYDVKM. Trimming took 2 bases from V and 6 from J, leaving 32 bases between them. CDR3 length: 20 residues. The CDR3 region is CASSLPLRGQAFGRELEQYF. CDR3 bases: TGTGCCAGCAGTTTACCGTTGCGAGGACAGGCTTTCGGGCGGGAACTCGAGCAGTACTTC.

This chain joins TRBV9 and TRBJ1-1; 7 bases are shared with TRBD1. The ends lost 7 bases at V and 3 bases at J; junction bases unmatched: 9. From germline, CDR1 is SGDLS and CDR2 YYNGEE. This CDR3 region has 14 residues. The CDR3 protein is CASQPQGVYTEAFF. The DNA for the CDR3 is TGTGCCAGCCAACCGCAGGGGGTGTACACTGAAGCTTTCTTT.

The chain couples TRBV6-1 to TRBJ2-7, with TRBD2 identical over 10 bases. The CDR3 extends over 15 amino acids. The germline V gene encodes CDR1 MNHNS and CDR2 SASEGT. V dropped 2 bases and J dropped 3; count of bases not matched to a gene: 4. Written as DNA, the CDR3 is TGTGCCAGCAGTGAATGGCCTAGCGGGAGCTACGAGCAGTACTTC. It yields the protein CASSEWPSGSYEQYF.

The V and J genes are TRBV11-3 and TRBJ2-1; TRBD1 matches 9 bases. The length of the CDR3 is 15 residues. Germline CDR1 SGHNT, CDR2 YENEEA. With V trimmed by 3 bases and J by 0 bases, 0 bases remained unmatched. CDR3 DNA sequence: TGTGCCAGCAGCTTGGACAGGGGCTCCTACAATGAGCAGTTCTTC. It yields the protein CASSLDRGSYNEQFF.

J is TRBJ1-1 and V is TRBV6-5, with a tentative D call TRBD1 (5 bases). CDR1 and CDR2 from the germline V gene are MNHEY and SVGAGI. V was trimmed by 0 bases and J by 5 bases, leaving 13 bases between them. The CDR3 length is 15 residues. DNA of the CDR3: TGTGCCAGCAGTTACTCGGGGAGGGGCAGGACTGAAGCTTTCTTT. This translates into CASSYSGRGRTEAFF.

This chain joins TRBV19 and TRBJ1-6, with TRBD1 matching 9 bases. The germline CDR1 and CDR2 sequences are LNHDA and SQIVND (reference sequence). The CDR3 length is 16 residues. V lost 1 base, J lost 8 bases, and 6 bases stayed unmatched. CDR3 loop: CASSIAGTGNDSPLHF. In DNA, the CDR3 is TGTGCCAGTAGTATAGCGGGGACAGGGAACGATTCACCCCTCCACTTT.

V usage is TRBV27 and J usage is TRBJ2-5; D may be TRBD1 or TRBD2 (6 bases each). CDR3 length: 14 amino acids. V was shortened by 1 base and J by 5 bases, with 11 bases between the two germline ends. Germline loops: CDR1 MNHEY, CDR2 SMNVEV (reference sequence). CDR3: CASSLWGARETQYF. CDR3 coding DNA: TGTGCCAGCAGTTTATGGGGGGCGAGGGAGACCCAGTACTTC.